The text below deals with one T cell receptor (beta chain). Its antigen is unidentified. The sample is drawn from a study of vaccination effects on CD4 cells after COVID-19. This CDR3 contains 14 residues. Trimming took 3 bases from V and 5 from J, leaving 11 bases between them. From germline, CDR1 is SGHDT and CDR2 YYEEEE. The culture ran for about 11 days, and then CD4+ T cells were isolated. None of these healthy vaccinees had been infected with SARS-CoV-2 before vaccination. Profiled with immunoSEQ multiplex PCR; TCRdb holds only in-frame clones, not every one. The sample has tens of thousands of clones; 65% to 70% are singletons.

The sample consisted of CD4+ T cells from PBMCs cultured without peptide, taken before COVID-19 vaccination. The chain has TRBV5-6 and TRBJ1-4; no clear D gene. The sequence derives from a human donor who received a COVID-19 vaccine. The DNA of the CDR3 is TGTGCCAGCAGCTCATATACGGCGAATGAAAAACTGTTTTTT. It yields the protein CASSSYTANEKLFF.